One and the same sample provided the 21 T cell receptor beta chains below, sequenced in a study of CD8 T cells in Susac syndrome. RNA, at about 0.5 to 1 ug, was reverse transcribed with random hexamers. TCRdb re-analysed the immunoSEQ multiplex PCR reads in MiXCR, keeping a single row per CDR3 protein. The data show approximately 110,000 distinct CDR3 sequences, just under 95% seen once. The specimen was CD4+ T cells from PBMCs. The receptor set was obtained from a human donor in good health.

This rearrangement joins TRBV5-1 to TRBJ2-3, with no clear D. V was shortened by 4 bases and J by 2 bases, with 14 bases between the two germline ends. This CDR3 region has 15 residues. Germline-derived CDR1 and CDR2 are SGHRS and YFSETQ. This CDR3 reads CASSPRTSFTDTQYF. CDR3 in DNA: TGCGCCAGCAGCCCCAGGACCAGCTTCACAGATACGCAGTATTTT.

J is TRBJ2-5 and V is TRBV3-1, with 8 bases that match TRBD2. Looked up from germline, CDR1 is LGHDT and CDR2 is YNNKEL (reference sequence). CDR3 size: 15 residues. Germline trimming cut 6 bases from V and 4 bases from J; bases unmatched to any gene: 10. The CDR3 spells CASSRTSLASETQYF. The CDR3 coding sequence is TGTGCCAGCAGTCGGACTAGCCTCGCCTCAGAGACCCAGTACTTC.

The chain couples TRBV7-2 to TRBJ1-1; 7 bases are a match to TRBD1. This CDR3 spans 16 amino acids. J was trimmed by 2 bases and V by 4 bases; bases with no gene match: 10. Germline V lookup: CDR1 SGHTA, CDR2 FQGNSA. The CDR3 DNA reads TGTGCCAGCAGCTCCATAGACAGGGAAAGAAACACTGAAGCTTTCTTT. It yields the protein CASSSIDRERNTEAFF.

The gene calls are TRBV5-4 and TRBJ1-1; the D is unclear. The CDR3 length is 14 residues. Germline V CDR1 and CDR2: SGHNT, YYREEE (reference sequence). V shed 4 bases and J shed 1 base, with 11 bases lying between them. CDR3 bases: TGTGCCAGCAGCCGGACGGGCGAGAACACTGAAGCTTTCTTT. This translates into CASSRTGENTEAFF.

The chain uses TRBV7-2 and TRBJ2-1; 15 nucleotides match TRBD2. Germline V gives CDR1 SGHTA, CDR2 FQGNSA. Trimming removed 5 bases from V and 9 bases from J; junction bases left unmatched: 5. This CDR3 has 15 amino acids. CDR3 region: CASSRGLAGGVEQFF. The CDR3 nucleotides are TGTGCCAGCAGCCGAGGACTAGCGGGAGGGGTTGAGCAGTTCTTC.

The chain uses TRBV30 and TRBJ2-1, with TRBD2 matching 8 bases. The J segment lost 6 bases and the V segment lost 2 bases, leaving 6 bases of the junction unmatched. Germline V lookup: CDR1 GTSNPN, CDR2 SVGIG (reference sequence). The CDR3 runs 14 residues. The CDR3 nucleotides read TGTGCCTGGAGTTCATCTAGCGGGTTCAATGAGCAGTTCTTC. Amino acid sequence: CAWSSSSGFNEQFF.

The rearrangement uses TRBV29-1 and TRBJ1-1; no clear D gene. The CDR3 sequence is 10 residues long. V was clipped by 6 bases and J by 8 bases, with 10 bases between them. Looked up from germline, CDR1 is SQVTM and CDR2 is ANQGSEA. DNA for the CDR3: TGCAGCGTCGGTTCGGGGGAAGCTTTCTTT. Translation gives CSVGSGEAFF.

This chain connects TRBV14 to TRBJ2-7; D unclear. The germline gives CDR1 SGHDN, CDR2 FVKESK. This CDR3 is built from 15 residues. V shed 1 base and J shed 0 bases, with 10 bases lying between them. CDR3 coding DNA: TGTGCCAGCAGCCAAGGCCCAGCACACTCCTACGAGCAGTACTTC. As protein: CASSQGPAHSYEQYF. Full variable domain (remainder filled in from reference TRBV14 and TRBJ2-7): EAGVTQFPSHSVIEKGQTVTLRCDPISGHDNLYWYRRVMGKEIKFLLHFVKESKQDESGMPNNRFLAERTGGTYSTLKVQPAELEDSGVYFCASSQGPAHSYEQYFGPGTRLTVT.

This clonotype was observed a single time. The chain links TRBV6-1 to TRBJ2-1, with 10 bases aligning to TRBD1. Germline V lookup: CDR1 MNHNS, CDR2 SASEGT. The CDR3 extends over 13 amino acids. J gave up 7 bases and V 6 bases, and 3 bases lay outside the gene matches. This chain's CDR3 is CASSRTGGNEQFF. CDR3 nucleotide sequence: TGTGCCAGCAGCCGGACAGGGGGGAATGAGCAGTTCTTC.

This chain connects TRBV2 to TRBJ1-1; unclear D gene. The CDR3 is made up of 13 amino acids. The ends were cut back, 4 bases at V and 5 bases at J, with 11 bases in the middle. The V gene's germline CDR1 is SNHLY and CDR2 FYNNEI. CDR3 in amino acids: CASSADQRTEAFF. CDR3 bases: TGTGCCAGCAGTGCGGACCAGAGGACTGAAGCTTTCTTT.

This clonotype was found once. The chain joins TRBV12-5 to TRBJ2-2, with 10 bases matching TRBD1. The germline gives CDR1 LGHNT, CDR2 FRNRAP. This CDR3 has 15 amino acids. V shed 6 bases, J shed 6 bases, and the junction held 7 bases outside the gene matches. CDR3 bases: TGTGCTAGTGGCTCCCGACAGGGGGCCCCCGGGGAGCTGTTTTTT. This sequence encodes CASGSRQGAPGELFF.

The chain couples TRBV18 to TRBJ1-2; D remains ambiguous. Germline V gene lookup returns CDR1 KGHSH and CDR2 LQKENI. CDR3 size: 14 residues. Trimming cost V 2 bases and J 2 bases, with 9 bases left between them. Here the CDR3 reads CASSPKAENYGYTF. In DNA, the CDR3 is TGTGCCAGCTCACCAAAAGCCGAGAACTATGGCTACACCTTC.

A single count supports this clonotype. The chain uses TRBV4-2 and TRBJ2-7; D perhaps matches TRBD2 (6 bases). The CDR3 runs 16 residues. V shed 0 bases and J shed 2 bases, with 14 bases lying between them. CDR1 and CDR2 from the germline V gene are LGHNA and YNFKEQ. CDR3 loop: CASSQDAGASAYEQYF. The DNA for the CDR3 is TGTGCCAGCAGCCAAGATGCCGGGGCTAGCGCCTACGAGCAGTACTTC.

This clonotype has just one count. The J gene is TRBJ2-7, the V gene TRBV2; 8 bases are a match to TRBD2. V lost 9 bases, J lost 3 bases, and 13 bases stayed unmatched. The CDR3 has 15 residues. CDR1 SNHLY and CDR2 FYNNEI come from the germline V gene. The CDR3 nucleotides are TGTGCCAGTACCGGGGGGACTAGACGAGACTACGAGCAGTACTTC. It specifies CASTGGTRRDYEQYF.

V and J are TRBV5-1 and TRBJ1-2; a possible D gene is TRBD1 (5 bases). Trimming took off 1 base at V and 14 bases at J, with 18 bases between the two ends. CDR3 size: 13 residues. Germline CDR1 reads SGHRS; CDR2 reads YFSETQ. The CDR3 nucleotides are TGCGCCAGCAGCTTGTCGGGACGTTCACGGAATACCTTC. Residues: CASSLSGRSRNTF.

The J gene is TRBJ2-3, the V gene TRBV27; D possibly matches TRBD1 or TRBD2 (5 bases each). V gave up 8 bases and J gave up 11 bases, with 26 bases separating them. This CDR3 is built from 15 residues. CDR1 is MNHEY and CDR2 is SMNVEV in the germline V gene (reference sequence). DNA for the CDR3: TGTGCCAGCGCTGAGGGGAGCCTCGATTCCGGGGAGCAGTATTTT. Residues: CASAEGSLDSGEQYF.

The J gene is TRBJ1-1, the V gene TRBV4-2; D is uncertain. CDR1 and CDR2 from the germline V gene are LGHNA and YNFKEQ. Trimming took 0 bases from V and 3 from J, leaving 8 bases between them. The CDR3 has 14 amino acids. CDR3 region: CASSQDSPYTEAFF. In DNA, the CDR3 is TGTGCCAGCAGCCAAGACAGCCCTTACACTGAAGCTTTCTTT.

This sequence joins TRBV12-3 or TRBV12-4 and TRBJ2-7; possible D gene TRBD2, 5 bases. This CDR3 spans 11 amino acids. Between the trimmed V and J ends, which lost 5 bases and 4 bases, there was a span of 6 bases. The CDR3 DNA sequence: TGTGCCAGCAGTGGCGGGTACGAGCAGTACTTC. The encoded protein is CASSGGYEQYF.

This chain connects TRBV6-1 to TRBJ1-2; the D is unclear. CDR1 and CDR2 (germline): MNHNS, SASEGT. The CDR3 contains 10 residues. The V end lost 3 bases, the J end lost 11 bases, and 7 bases lay between the germline ends. CDR3 in DNA: TGTGCCAGCAGTGATTGGGCATACACCTTC. Its translation: CASSDWAYTF.

The rearrangement joins TRBV14 to TRBJ2-3, with 7 bases that match TRBD2. Germline V gene lookup returns CDR1 SGHDN and CDR2 FVKESK. The V segment lost 3 bases and the J segment 2 bases; nucleotides outside the gene matches: 5. The CDR3 has 15 amino acids. Here the CDR3 DNA reads TGTGCCAGCAGCCATGCTAGCGGAAACACAGATACGCAGTATTTT. It yields the protein CASSHASGNTDTQYF.

This chain links TRBV7-2 with TRBJ1-2; D is unresolved. Germline V gives CDR1 SGHTA, CDR2 FQGNSA. The V gene lost 2 bases and the J gene lost 3 bases, with 10 bases spanning the gap. CDR3 size: 14 residues. The CDR3 nucleotides read TGTGCCAGCAGCTTACGCCAAATGGACTATGGCTACACCTTC. This encodes CASSLRQMDYGYTF.